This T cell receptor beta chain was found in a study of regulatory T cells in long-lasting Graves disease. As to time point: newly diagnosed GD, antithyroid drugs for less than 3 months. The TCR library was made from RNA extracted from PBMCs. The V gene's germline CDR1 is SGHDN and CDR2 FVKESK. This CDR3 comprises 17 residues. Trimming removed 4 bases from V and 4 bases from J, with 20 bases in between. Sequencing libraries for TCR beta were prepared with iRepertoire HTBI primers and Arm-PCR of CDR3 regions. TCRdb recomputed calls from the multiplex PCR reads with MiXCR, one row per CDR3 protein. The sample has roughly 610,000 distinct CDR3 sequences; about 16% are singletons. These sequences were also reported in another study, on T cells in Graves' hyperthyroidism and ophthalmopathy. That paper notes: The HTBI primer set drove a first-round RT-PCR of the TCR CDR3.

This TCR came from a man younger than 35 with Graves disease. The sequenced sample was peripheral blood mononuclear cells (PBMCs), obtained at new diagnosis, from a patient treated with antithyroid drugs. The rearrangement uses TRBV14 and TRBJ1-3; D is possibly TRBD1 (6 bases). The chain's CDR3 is CASSPLGGGAGGNTIYF. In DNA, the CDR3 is TGTGCCAGCAGCCCCTTAGGGGGTGGAGCAGGAGGAAACACCATATATTTT.